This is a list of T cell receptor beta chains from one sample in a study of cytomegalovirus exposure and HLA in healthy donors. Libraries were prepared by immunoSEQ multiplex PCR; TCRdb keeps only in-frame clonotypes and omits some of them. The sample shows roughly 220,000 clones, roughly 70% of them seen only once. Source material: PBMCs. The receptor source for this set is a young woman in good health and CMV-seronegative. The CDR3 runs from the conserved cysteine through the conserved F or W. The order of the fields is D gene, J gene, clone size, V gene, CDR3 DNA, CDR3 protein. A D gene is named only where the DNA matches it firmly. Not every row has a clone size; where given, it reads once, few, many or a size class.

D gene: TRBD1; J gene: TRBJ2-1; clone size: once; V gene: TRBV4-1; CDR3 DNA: TGCGCCAGCAGCCTCGGACAGGGGGTCAATGAGCAGTTCTTC; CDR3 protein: CASSLGQGVNEQFF
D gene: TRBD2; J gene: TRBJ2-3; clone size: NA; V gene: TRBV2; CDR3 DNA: TGTGCCAGCAGTCCCTTAAGAGCGGGAGGCACAGATACGCAGTATTTT; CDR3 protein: CASSPLRAGGTDTQYF
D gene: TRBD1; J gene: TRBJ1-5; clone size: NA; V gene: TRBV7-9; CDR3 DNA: TGTGCCAGCAGTCCGGGACAGGGCAATCAGCCCCAGCATTTT; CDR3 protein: CASSPGQGNQPQHF
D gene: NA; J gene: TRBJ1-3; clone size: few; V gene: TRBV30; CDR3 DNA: TGTGCCTGGAAGAATCAGGTCTCTGGAAACACCATATATTTT; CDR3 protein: CAWKNQVSGNTIYF
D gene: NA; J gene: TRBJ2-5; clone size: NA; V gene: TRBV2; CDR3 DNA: TGTGCCAGCAGCGCTATAACCGAGACCCAGTACTTC; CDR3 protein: CASSAITETQYF
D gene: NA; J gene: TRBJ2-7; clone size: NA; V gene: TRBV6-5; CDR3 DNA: TGTGCCAGCAGTGGGGACTTGGGAGAGTACGAGCAGTACTTC; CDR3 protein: CASSGDLGEYEQYF
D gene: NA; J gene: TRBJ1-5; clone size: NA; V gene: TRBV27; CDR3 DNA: TGTGCCAGCAGTTTCAGGGGCAATCAGCCCCAGCATTTT; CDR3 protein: CASSFRGNQPQHF
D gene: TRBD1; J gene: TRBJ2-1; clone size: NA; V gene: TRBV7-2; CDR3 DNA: TGTGCCATCAGCTTTTGGAGTATGGGGACAGGGGCGCACAATGAGCAGTTCTTC; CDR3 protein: CAISFWSMGTGAHNEQFF
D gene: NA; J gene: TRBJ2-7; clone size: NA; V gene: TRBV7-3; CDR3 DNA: TGTGCCAGCATCCAAACACGGACAGATCCCTACGAGCAGTACTTC; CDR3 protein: CASIQTRTDPYEQYF
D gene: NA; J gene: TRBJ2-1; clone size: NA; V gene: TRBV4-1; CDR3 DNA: TGCGCCAGCAGCCACGGGGGGCCCAATGAGCAGTTCTTC; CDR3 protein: CASSHGGPNEQFF
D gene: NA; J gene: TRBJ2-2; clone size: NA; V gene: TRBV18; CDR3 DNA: TGTGCCAGCTCACCAATAGGAAGCGGGACATACACCGGGGAGCTGTTTTTT; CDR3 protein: CASSPIGSGTYTGELFF
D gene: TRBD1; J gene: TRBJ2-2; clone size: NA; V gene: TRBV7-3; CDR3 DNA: TGTGCCAGCAGCGCCCAGGGGGCTAGCGGGGAGCTGTTTTTT; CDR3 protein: CASSAQGASGELFF
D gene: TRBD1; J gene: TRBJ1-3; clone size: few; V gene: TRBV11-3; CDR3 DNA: TGTGCCAGCAGCGCACAGGGGGTGGGGCCCTCTGGAAACACCATATATTTT; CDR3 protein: CASSAQGVGPSGNTIYF
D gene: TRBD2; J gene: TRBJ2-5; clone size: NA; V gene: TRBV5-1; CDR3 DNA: TGCGCCAGCAGCTTCGGGGGGGCCGGAGGAGAGACCCAGTACTTC; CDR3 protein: CASSFGGAGGETQYF
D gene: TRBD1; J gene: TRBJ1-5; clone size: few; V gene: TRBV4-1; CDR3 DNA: TGCGCCAGCAGCCCGGGACAGGGCGTGAATCAGCCCCAGCATTTT; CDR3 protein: CASSPGQGVNQPQHF
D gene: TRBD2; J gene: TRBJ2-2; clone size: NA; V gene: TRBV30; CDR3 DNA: TGTGCCTGGAGTGTCTATAGCGGGAGCACCGGGGAGCTGTTTTTT; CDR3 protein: CAWSVYSGSTGELFF
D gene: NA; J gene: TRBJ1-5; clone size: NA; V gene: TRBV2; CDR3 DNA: TGTGCCATCAGTGGAAGCGCCCTGGATTTCCGCCGGGATCAGCCCCAGCATTTT; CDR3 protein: CAISGSALDFRRDQPQHF
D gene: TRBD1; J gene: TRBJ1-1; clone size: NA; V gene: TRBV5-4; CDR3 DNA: TGTGCCAGCACCCAAGGGGGCCGGGGTATGAACACTGAAGCTTTCTTT; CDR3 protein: CASTQGGRGMNTEAFF
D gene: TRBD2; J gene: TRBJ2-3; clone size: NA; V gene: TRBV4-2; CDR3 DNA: TGTGCCAGCAGCCAAGATGGGCTAGCGGGGACCACAGATACGCAGTATTTT; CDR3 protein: CASSQDGLAGTTDTQYF
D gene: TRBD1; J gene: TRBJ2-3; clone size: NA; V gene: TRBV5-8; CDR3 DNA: TGTGCCAGCAGCGTCGGACAGGGAAACACAGATACGCAGTATTTT; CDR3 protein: CASSVGQGNTDTQYF
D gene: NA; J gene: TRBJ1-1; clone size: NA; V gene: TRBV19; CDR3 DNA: TGTGCCAGTAGTATCGGGGGGAACACTGAAGCTTTCTTT; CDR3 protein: CASSIGGNTEAFF
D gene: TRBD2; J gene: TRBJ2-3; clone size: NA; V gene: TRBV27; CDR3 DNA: TGTGCCAGCAGACTGGCGGGAGGACCCCTGTTTTCAGATACGCAGTATTTT; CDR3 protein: CASRLAGGPLFSDTQYF
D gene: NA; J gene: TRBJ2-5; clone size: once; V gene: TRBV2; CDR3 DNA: TGTGCCAGCAGTGAAAGTCTATCTCGGGAGACCCAGTACTTC; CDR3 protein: CASSESLSRETQYF
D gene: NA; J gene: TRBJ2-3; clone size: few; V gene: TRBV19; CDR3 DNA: TGTGCCAGCGATTTCGAGGGTTCAGATACGCAGTATTTT; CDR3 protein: CASDFEGSDTQYF
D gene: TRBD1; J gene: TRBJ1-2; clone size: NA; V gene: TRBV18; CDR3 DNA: TGTGCCAGCTCACCTCCCGGGACAGGGATCCATGGCTACACCTTC; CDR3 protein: CASSPPGTGIHGYTF
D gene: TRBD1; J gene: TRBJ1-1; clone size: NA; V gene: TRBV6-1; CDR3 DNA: TGTGCCAGCAGTTCGGGACAGGCGACGGGTGAAGCTTTCTTT; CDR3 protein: CASSSGQATGEAFF
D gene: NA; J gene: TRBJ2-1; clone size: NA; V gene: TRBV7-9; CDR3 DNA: TGTGCCAGCAGCTTATTCGACAATGAGCAGTTCTTC; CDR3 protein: CASSLFDNEQFF
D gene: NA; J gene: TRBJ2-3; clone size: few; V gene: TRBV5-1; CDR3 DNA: TGCGCCAGCAGCTATCAAACAGATACGCAGTATTTT; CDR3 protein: CASSYQTDTQYF
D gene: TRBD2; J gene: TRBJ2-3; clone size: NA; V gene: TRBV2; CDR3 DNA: TGTGCCAGCAGTGTACTAGCGGGAGGGGATACGCAGTATTTT; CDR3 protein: CASSVLAGGDTQYF
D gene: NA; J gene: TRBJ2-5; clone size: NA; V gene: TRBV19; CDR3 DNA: TGTGCCAGTCGCGGCTTGGGGGAGGAGGCCCAGTACTTC; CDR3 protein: CASRGLGEEAQYF